A selection of T cell receptor beta chains follows, all from one sample in a study of HIV-infected patients and healthy controls. TCRdb re-called the 5' RACE reads through MiXCR, storing one row per CDR3 protein. The sample holds roughly 9,300 distinct CDR3 sequences, 8.5% to 12% seen once. Source: blood, taken before antiretroviral therapy. The receptors were sampled from an adult with HIV infection. CDR3s include the opening cysteine and the closing phenylalanine or tryptophan. Size values are once, few and many counts, or a class for expanded clones, and some rows have none.

size	V	J	CDR3
many	TRBV7-3	TRBJ1-1	CASSLGSWGSNTEAFF
many	TRBV20-1	TRBJ2-7	CSATRFTWTVRSYEQYF
many	TRBV28	TRBJ2-2	CASSFGTGTHKGGELFF
many	TRBV6-5	TRBJ2-7	CASSRRTSGSSYEQYF
many	TRBV28	TRBJ1-2	CASSFGEIPPDNYGYTF
many	TRBV7-2	TRBJ1-2	CASSLDSNYGYTF
medium-sized	TRBV20-1	TRBJ1-5	CSARDSYNQPQHF
.	TRBV12-3/TRBV12-4	TRBJ2-5	CASSPSPQFLRETQYF
many	TRBV7-9	TRBJ2-1	CASSLGVGYNEQFF
many	TRBV5-1	TRBJ2-3	CASSQQNIASTDTQYF
.	TRBV12-3/TRBV12-4	TRBJ1-1	CASRVSFQGRTEAFF
many	TRBV29-1	TRBJ2-2	CSVGPANTGELFF
many	TRBV7-2	TRBJ1-2	CASSLENLSQGHYTF
many	TRBV5-1	TRBJ2-3	CASRTGGGLADTQYF
many	TRBV9	TRBJ2-1	CASSVGTVSYNEQFF
many	TRBV4-3	TRBJ2-5	CASSQDSAGWQETQYF
many	TRBV4-3	TRBJ1-1	CASSKQRQNTEAFF
many	TRBV3-1	TRBJ2-3	CASSQESSTDTQYF
many	TRBV6-2/TRBV6-3	TRBJ2-3	CASSPRSLAGHTDTQYF
.	TRBV3-1	TRBJ1-1	CASRPSGTGTEAFF
many	TRBV20-1	TRBJ2-2	CSARDSGRDTGELFF
many	TRBV7-9	TRBJ2-2	CASSLQWSSLASNTGELFF
medium-sized	TRBV27	TRBJ2-2	CASSLKQWGTGELFF
many	TRBV7-7	TRBJ2-3	CASSLAPGTDTQYF
.	TRBV4-1	TRBJ2-5	CASSQTPLQPGLRETQYF
.	TRBV3-1	TRBJ2-3	CASSPLRAEYGTDTQYF
.	TRBV12-3/TRBV12-4	TRBJ2-6	CASSFGSGANVLTF
many	TRBV20-1	TRBJ1-2	CSAPENNYGYTF
many	TRBV7-3	TRBJ2-2	CASSPRGGTGELFF
many	TRBV7-2	TRBJ2-3	CASSLRGGTGGDTQYF
.	TRBV7-9	TRBJ2-3	CASSSRTGADTQYF
many	TRBV4-3	TRBJ2-7	CASSRASGGYEQYF
many	TRBV7-3	TRBJ2-3	CASSSGLSTDTQYF
few	TRBV5-1	TRBJ2-1	CASRVVPNEQFF
many	TRBV30	TRBJ2-3	CAWKGLAGVRGDTQYF
.	TRBV19	TRBJ2-1	CASSSGLAAYNEQFF
medium-sized	TRBV20-1	TRBJ1-5	CSARAGESAYQPQHF
many	TRBV6-6	TRBJ2-3	CASNQLFTDTQYF
many	TRBV6-5	TRBJ1-3	CASSSGQARFIYF
many	TRBV28	TRBJ1-5	CASSLSLAGNQPQHF
many	TRBV2	TRBJ2-5	CASGLQETQYF
many	TRBV18	TRBJ2-4	CASSPPTGTAKNIQYF
many	TRBV6-2/TRBV6-3	TRBJ2-5	CASSAPHAGEGETQYF
.	TRBV24-1	TRBJ2-7	CATSGPGTGPYEQYF
many	TRBV6-2/TRBV6-3	TRBJ2-2	CASSPPLDRDRTGELFF
many	TRBV4-1	TRBJ2-5	CASSGDGTGKKETQYF
many	TRBV27	TRBJ1-6	CASSFYRTANSPLHF
many	TRBV5-1	TRBJ1-1	CASSLTLDTEAFF
many	TRBV6-5	TRBJ2-3	CASQGQITDTQYF
few	TRBV13	TRBJ1-1	CASSLGYEAFF
medium-sized	TRBV6-2/TRBV6-3	TRBJ1-5	CASSYSTGISNQPQHF
few	TRBV20-1	TRBJ1-1	CSARSKQTGYAEAFF
medium-sized	TRBV6-2/TRBV6-3	TRBJ1-5	CASSLGPGGSNQPQHF
many	TRBV2	TRBJ1-5	CASRLGTGVNQPQHF
many	TRBV3-1	TRBJ1-6	CASSPMDRWGSYNSPLHF